This T cell receptor beta chain was sequenced for a study of control samples from healthy donors and cancer patients. This CDR3 has 15 amino acids. Germline V CDR1 and CDR2: MNHEY, SVGEGT. V trimming: 2 bases; J trimming: 7 bases; junction bases outside the gene matches: 5. Repertoires were generated with immunoSEQ multiplex PCR, while TCRdb's copy carries only in-frame clones and drops some. The sample has 55,000 to 75,000 clones; approximately 89% are singletons. This TCR derives from a woman aged 50 to 65 with head and neck cancer. What was sequenced was PBMCs. The chain couples TRBV6-2 or TRBV6-3 to TRBJ1-6, with 7 positions matching TRBD1. CDR3 coding DNA: TGTGCCAGCAGTTACGTACAGGGGCCGAATTCACCCCTCCACTTT. Translated, it gives CASSYVQGPNSPLHF.